This TCR beta chain was retrieved from a study of control samples from healthy donors and cancer patients. Clones were sequenced by immunoSEQ multiplex PCR, and TCRdb holds only the in-frame ones, with some missing. This table has approximately 170,000 clones, 90% to 95% appearing once. This CDR3 has 15 amino acids. Trimming left V 2 bases short and J 0 bases short, with 8 bases between. Germline V lookup: CDR1 MNHEY, CDR2 SVGEGT. The source material was blood. The chain uses TRBV6-2 or TRBV6-3 and TRBJ1-5; D gene uncertain. This TCR came from a woman in her twenties or thirties in good health. CDR3: CASSYRQHSNQPQHF. As DNA, the CDR3 is TGTGCCAGCAGTTACCGACAACATAGCAATCAGCCCCAGCATTTT.